The TCR beta chain described here comes from a study of cytomegalovirus exposure and HLA in healthy donors. The CDR3 sequence is 17 residues long. CDR1 is SEHNR, CDR2 FQNEAQ, per germline (reference sequence). Germline trimming cut 1 base from V and 4 bases from J; bases unmatched to any gene: 10. The study's findings and limits: Common viral pathogens seemed to be connected with several of the most significant clusters, according to a later analysis. What was likely a sequencing artifact was a cluster of highly shared sequence variants. Of the V segments, some could not be distinguished, including TRBV6-2 and TRBV6-3, and were excluded. Later work found that TCR association rates differed between HLA loci; DRB1 had the most and HLA-C the fewest.

The primer mix had 60 Vbeta and 13 Jbeta primers. Sequencing used immunoSEQ multiplex PCR; TCRdb keeps in-frame clones, though not all of them. The sample includes approximately 140,000 clones, 70% to 85% seen only once; the top ten take around 2.5%. This clone has only a few counts. Its antigen remains unidentified. The J gene is TRBJ2-1, the V gene TRBV7-9; 7 bases are a match to TRBD2. The TCR comes from a male donor in good health and CMV-seronegative. Specimen: PBMCs. The CDR3, as DNA: TGTGCCAGCAGCTTAGGGCGGCTAGCGGAAACGTACAATGAGCAGTTCTTC. Translation: CASSLGRLAETYNEQFF.